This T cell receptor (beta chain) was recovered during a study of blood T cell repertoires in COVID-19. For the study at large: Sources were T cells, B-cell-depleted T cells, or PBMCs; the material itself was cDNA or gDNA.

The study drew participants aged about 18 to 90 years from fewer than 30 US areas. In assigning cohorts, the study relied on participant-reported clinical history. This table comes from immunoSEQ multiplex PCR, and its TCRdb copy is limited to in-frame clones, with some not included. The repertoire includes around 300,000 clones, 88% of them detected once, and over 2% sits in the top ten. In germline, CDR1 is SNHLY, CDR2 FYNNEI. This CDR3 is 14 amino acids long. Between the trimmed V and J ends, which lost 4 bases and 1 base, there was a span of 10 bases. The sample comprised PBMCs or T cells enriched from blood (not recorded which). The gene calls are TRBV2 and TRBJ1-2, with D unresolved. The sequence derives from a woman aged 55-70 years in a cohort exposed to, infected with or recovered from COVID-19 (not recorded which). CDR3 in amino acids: CASSVRTINYGYTF. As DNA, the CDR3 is TGTGCCAGCAGTGTACGGACTATTAACTATGGCTACACCTTC.